Below, one T cell receptor beta chain is given with its context. The antigen is not known. Measured with immunoSEQ multiplex PCR; TCRdb has only the in-frame clones, and not every one. The sample consists of 65,000 to 75,000 clones, 74% of them appearing once. The data derive from a study of vaccination effects on CD4 cells after COVID-19. Germline V CDR1 and CDR2: SGDLS, YYNGEE. The CDR3 is 11 residues long. The ends were cut back, 3 bases at V and 11 bases at J, with 11 bases in the middle. Under the ViraFEST assay, PBMC were stimulated with viral peptide pools so that antigen-specific CD4+ T cells expanded. Sequencing was performed afterwards. With roughly nine days of culture completed, CD4+ T cells were isolated. Each participant was administered two doses of either the BNT162b2 or the mRNA-1273 vaccine. The vaccine recipients had no prior SARS-CoV-2 infection, with negative nucleocapsid antibodies. IL-2 medium was substituted for half the medium on days 3 and 7.

This TCR was sampled from a human donor who received a COVID-19 vaccine. The rearrangement joins TRBV9 to TRBJ1-1; D possibly corresponds to TRBD1 (5 bases). Sequenced here: CD4+ T cells from PBMCs cultured with HCoV-229E spike peptides, sampled after COVID-19 vaccination. The chain's CDR3 is CASSAGYGAFF. The DNA for the CDR3 is TGTGCCAGCAGCGCAGGGTACGGCGCTTTCTTT.